This T cell receptor beta chain originates from a study of OX40 agonist ivuxolimab in advanced cancers. Whole-study context: It was ivuxolimab, an agonistic anti-OX40 (CD134) antibody, that patients were treated with. Partial responses were achieved by three patients, of whom one had hepatocellular carcinoma and two had cutaneous melanoma.

Germline V gene data show CDR1 as LNHDA and CDR2 as SQIVND (reference sequence). CDR3 length equals 15 residues. J gave up 4 bases and V 9 bases, and 14 bases lay outside the gene matches. Findings and caveats of the study: Circulating CD4+ and CD8+ T cells showed clonal expansion by week 6 at 0.1 to 3.0 mg/kg.

Method: immunoSEQ multiplex PCR; TCRdb's copy keeps in-frame clones and lacks some. In the table there are more than 65,000 clones, approximately 88% of which are singletons. Points on this clone: What it recognizes is unknown.

The TCR originated in an adult with an advanced solid tumor such as melanoma, head and neck, liver or kidney cancer. This sequence joins TRBV19 and TRBJ1-2, with 7 positions matching TRBD1. Sequenced material: CD4+ or CD8+ T cells sorted from blood, taken in a trial of the OX40 agonist ivuxolimab. The chain's CDR3 is CASRDSLSFGYGYTF. The CDR3 region has the DNA TGTGCCAGCCGGGACAGTCTATCCTTCGGCTATGGCTACACCTTC. Looking up the rest from reference TRBV19 and TRBJ1-2 gives the full variable domain: DGGITQSPKYLFRKEGQNVTLSCEQNLNHDAMYWYRQDPGQGLRLIYYSQIVNDFQKGDIAEGYSVSREKKESFPLTVTSAQKNPTAFYLCASRDSLSFGYGYTFGSGTRLTVV.